This T cell receptor (beta chain) was recovered during a study of T cell repertoires in cytomegalovirus infection. Findings of the study overall: Across the ex vivo response, the dominant clonotypes were HLA-C-restricted CMV-specific TCR beta clonotypes. Cumulated frequencies of public TCR beta families served to identify carriers of CMV plus the relevant HLA.

This clonotype was counted only a few times. Its antigen is unidentified. V gave up 4 bases and J gave up 2 bases; unmatched junction bases: 7. Germline values: CDR1 SEHNR, CDR2 FQNEAQ (reference sequence). The length of the CDR3 is 17 residues. TCRdb called the reads again in MiXCR, with one record for every CDR3 protein. This sample has approximately 910,000 distinct CDR3 sequences, with 25% to 40% found just once. The input for sequencing was cultured CD8+ T cells from PBMCs, taken from culture after CMV antigen stimulation. J is TRBJ1-6 and V is TRBV7-9; 8 nucleotides agree with TRBD1. The TCR originated in a human donor in good health (CMV status not recorded). Some clones in this sample may be carry-over from other donors' samples. The CDR3, as DNA: TGTGCCAGCAGCTCATCCGACAGGGGTCCCTATAATTCACCCCTCCACTTT. It is translated as CASSSSDRGPYNSPLHF.